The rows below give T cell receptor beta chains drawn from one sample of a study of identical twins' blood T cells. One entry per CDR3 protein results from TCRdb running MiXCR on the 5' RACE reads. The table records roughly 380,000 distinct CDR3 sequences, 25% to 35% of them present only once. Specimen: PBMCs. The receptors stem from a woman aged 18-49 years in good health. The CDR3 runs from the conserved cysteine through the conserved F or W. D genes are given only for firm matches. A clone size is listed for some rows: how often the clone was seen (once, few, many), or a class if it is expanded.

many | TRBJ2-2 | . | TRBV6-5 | CASSSPNTGELFF | TGTGCCAGCAGTTCCCCGAACACCGGGGAGCTGTTTTTT
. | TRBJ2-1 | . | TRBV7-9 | CASSRSGTHTYNEQFF | TGTGCCAGCTCCCGATCCGGGACACACACCTACAATGAGCAGTTCTTC
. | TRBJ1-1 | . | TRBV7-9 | CASSLFSSGTEAFF | TGTGCCAGCAGCTTGTTCTCATCGGGGACTGAAGCCTTCTTT
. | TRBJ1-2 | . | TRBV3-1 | CASSLSMDYYGYTF | TGTGCCAGCAGCCTTTCAATGGACTATTATGGCTACACCTTC
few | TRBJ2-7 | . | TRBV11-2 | CASSLAGDNIYEQYF | TGTGCCAGCAGCTTAGCGGGAGACAACATCTACGAGCAGTACTTC
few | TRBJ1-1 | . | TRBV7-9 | CASSLVLYGTEAFF | TGTGCCAGCAGCTTAGTTCTCTATGGGACTGAAGCTTTCTTT
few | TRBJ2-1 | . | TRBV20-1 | CSARGGPYNEQFF | TGCAGTGCTAGAGGGGGACCCTACAATGAGCAGTTCTTC
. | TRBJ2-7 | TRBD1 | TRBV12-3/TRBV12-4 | CASRQGQTGRSEQYF | TGTGCCAGCAGACAGGGACAGACAGGTCGGTCCGAGCAGTACTTC
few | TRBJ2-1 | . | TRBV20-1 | CSATDYSYNEQFF | TGCAGTGCCACCGACTACTCCTACAATGAGCAGTTCTTC
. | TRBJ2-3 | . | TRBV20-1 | CSASVGFTDTQYF | TGCAGTGCTAGTGTGGGATTCACAGATACGCAGTATTTT
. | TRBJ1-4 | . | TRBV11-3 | CASSLPGRNGKLFF | TGTGCCAGCAGCTTACCGGGACGGAATGGAAAACTGTTTTTT
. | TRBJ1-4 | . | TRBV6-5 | CTSSYGGRSEKLFF | TGTACCAGCAGTTACGGGGGCCGGAGTGAAAAACTGTTTTTT
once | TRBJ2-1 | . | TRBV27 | CASSPWATSSYNEQFF | TGTGCCAGCAGTCCGTGGGCTACTAGCTCATACAATGAGCAGTTCTTC
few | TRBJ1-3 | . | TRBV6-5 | CASSSHSSSGNTIYF | TGTGCCAGCAGTTCCCACTCGAGCTCTGGAAACACCATATATTTT
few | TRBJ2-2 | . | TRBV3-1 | CASSQGTSNTGELFF | TGTGCCAGCAGCCAAGGGACATCTAACACCGGGGAGCTGTTTTTT
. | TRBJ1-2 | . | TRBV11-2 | CASSLDPTGLYGYTF | TGTGCCAGCAGCTTAGATCCTACAGGGCTCTATGGCTACACCTTC
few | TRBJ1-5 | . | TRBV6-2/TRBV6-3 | CASSAGWRPRANQPQHF | TGTGCCAGCAGTGCAGGTTGGAGGCCCCGTGCCAATCAGCCCCAGCATTTT
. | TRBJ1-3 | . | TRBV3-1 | CASSQGPGEAPRLRDTIYF | TGTGCCAGCAGCCAAGGACCCGGAGAGGCGCCCCGTTTGAGAGACACCATATATTTT
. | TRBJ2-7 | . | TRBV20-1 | CSAPPRLQSYEQYF | TGCAGTGCTCCACCCCGGCTCCAATCCTACGAGCAGTACTTC
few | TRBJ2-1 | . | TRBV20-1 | CSANGAGKYNEQFF | TGCAGTGCTAATGGGGCGGGGAAGTACAATGAGCAGTTCTTC
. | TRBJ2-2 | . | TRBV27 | CASSRGTNTGELFF | TGTGCCAGCAGCCGGGGGACGAACACCGGGGAGCTGTTTTTT
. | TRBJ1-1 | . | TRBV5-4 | CASSFRPTGDTEAFF | TGTGCCAGCAGCTTCAGACCCACTGGGGACACTGAAGCTTTCTTT
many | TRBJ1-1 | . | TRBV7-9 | CASSLGLAGHTEAFF | TGTGCCAGCAGCTTAGGATTGGCGGGACACACTGAAGCTTTCTTT
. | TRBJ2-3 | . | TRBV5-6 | CASSLGHNRVTQYF | TGTGCCAGCAGCTTGGGACATAACAGAGTTACGCAGTATTTT
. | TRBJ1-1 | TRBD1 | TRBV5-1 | CASSLLTGGDTEAFF | TGCGCCAGCAGCTTATTAACAGGGGGGGACACTGAAGCTTTCTTT
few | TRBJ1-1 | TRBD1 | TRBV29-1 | CSVGGPGGAVNTEAFF | TGCAGCGTTGGAGGTCCAGGGGGCGCGGTGAACACTGAAGCTTTCTTT
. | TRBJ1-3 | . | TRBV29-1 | CSVVTDGNTIYF | TGCAGCGTTGTAACGGACGGAAACACCATATATTTT
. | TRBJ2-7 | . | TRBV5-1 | CASSLALGTYEQYF | TGCGCCAGCAGCTTGGCACTAGGAACCTACGAGCAGTACTTC
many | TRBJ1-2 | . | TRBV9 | CASSVSAEPYGYTF | TGTGCCAGCAGCGTTTCGGCAGAACCCTATGGCTACACCTTC
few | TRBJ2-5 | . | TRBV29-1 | CSVERDPTRGTQYF | TGCAGCGTTGAAAGAGACCCGACCAGAGGGACCCAGTACTTC
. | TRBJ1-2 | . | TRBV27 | CASRSLWYGYTF | TGTGCCAGCAGGAGTCTCTGGTATGGCTACACCTTC
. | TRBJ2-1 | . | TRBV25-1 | CASSELGGSSYNEQFF | TGTGCCAGCAGTGAATTGGGCGGAAGCTCCTACAATGAGCAGTTCTTC
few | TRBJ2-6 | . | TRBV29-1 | CSVDDVSFSGANVLTF | TGCAGCGTTGATGACGTTTCGTTCTCTGGGGCCAACGTCCTGACTTTC
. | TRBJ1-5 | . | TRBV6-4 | CASRIGIWGNQPQHF | TGTGCCAGCAGAATAGGGATATGGGGCAATCAGCCCCAGCATTTT
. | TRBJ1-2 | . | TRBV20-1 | CSALGNYGYTF | TGCAGTGCCCTGGGGAACTATGGCTACACCTTC
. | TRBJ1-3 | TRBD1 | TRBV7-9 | CASSFTGVVGNTIYF | TGTGCCAGCAGCTTTACAGGGGTCGTTGGAAACACCATATATTTT
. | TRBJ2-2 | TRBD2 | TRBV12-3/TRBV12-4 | CASSFQRGVTGELFF | TGTGCCAGCAGTTTTCAGCGGGGGGTGACCGGGGAGCTGTTTTTT
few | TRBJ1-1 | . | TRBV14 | CASSQDAGTLNTEAFF | TGTGCCAGCAGCCAAGACGCCGGGACGTTGAACACTGAAGCTTTCTTT
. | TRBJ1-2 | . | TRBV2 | CASSIDSAGGYTF | TGTGCCAGCAGCATAGACAGTGCCGGAGGCTACACCTTC
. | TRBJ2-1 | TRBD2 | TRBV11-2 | CASSLGTSGSYEQFF | TGTGCCAGCAGCTTAGGAACTAGCGGGAGTTATGAGCAGTTCTTC
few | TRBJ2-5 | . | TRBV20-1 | CSAGARRETQYF | TGCAGTGCTGGGGCCAGGAGGGAGACCCAGTACTTC
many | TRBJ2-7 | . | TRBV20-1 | CSAPRRSSFGEQYF | TGCAGTGCCCCACGTCGGTCCAGTTTCGGCGAGCAGTACTTC
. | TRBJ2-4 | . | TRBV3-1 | CASSLTSISKNIQYF | TGTGCCAGCAGCTTAACTAGTATATCCAAAAACATTCAGTACTTC
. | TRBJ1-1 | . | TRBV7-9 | CASSLSGWSSDTEAFF | TGTGCCAGCAGCTTGTCCGGTTGGTCCTCTGACACTGAAGCTTTCTTT
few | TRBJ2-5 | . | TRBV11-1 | CAPLRTQYF | TGTGCCCCCCTAAGAACCCAGTACTTC
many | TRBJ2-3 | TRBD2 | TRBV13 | CASSLGLGLATDTQYF | TGTGCCAGCAGCTTAGGCCTAGGACTAGCTACAGATACGCAGTATTTT
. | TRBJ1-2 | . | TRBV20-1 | CSARGVGYGYTF | TGCAGTGCTAGAGGGGTTGGCTATGGCTACACCTTC
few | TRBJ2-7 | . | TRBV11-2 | CASSSIERSYEQYF | TGTGCCAGCAGCTCCATCGAGAGGTCCTACGAGCAGTACTTC
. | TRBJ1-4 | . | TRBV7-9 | CASSSYATNEKLFF | TGTGCCAGCAGCTCCTACGCAACTAATGAAAAACTGTTTTTT